Following are 32 T cell receptor beta chains from one sample sequenced in a study of blood T cell repertoires in COVID-19. Produced via immunoSEQ multiplex PCR; TCRdb's table is partial and in-frame only. The table records a few hundred thousand clones, approximately 86% of them present only once. The sequenced sample consisted of peripheral blood. Every receptor here comes from a woman in her fifties or sixties with COVID-19, enrolled during active disease.

This chain links TRBV6-6 with TRBJ1-6; D is unclear. This CDR3 has 15 residues. Germline CDR1 and CDR2: MNHNY and SVGAGI (reference sequence). Trimming took off 5 bases at V and 6 bases at J, with 14 bases between the two ends. In nucleotides, the CDR3 is TGTGCCAGCAGTCCCTTAGGGAGAAGTAATTCACCCCTCCACTTT. The encoded protein is CASSPLGRSNSPLHF.

V is TRBV18 and J is TRBJ1-5; 11 positions agree with TRBD1. The germline V gene encodes CDR1 KGHSH and CDR2 LQKENI. This CDR3 is built from 16 residues. V shed 3 bases and J 3 bases; nucleotides not matched to a gene: 4. Here the CDR3 DNA reads TGTGCCAGCTCACCTTGGGACAGGGGGGACAATCAGCCCCAGCATTTT. Amino acid sequence: CASSPWDRGDNQPQHF.

The chain combines TRBV5-1 with TRBJ1-1; 7 positions agree with TRBD1. This CDR3 region has 16 residues. From germline, CDR1 is SGHRS and CDR2 YFSETQ. V shed 3 bases, J shed 2 bases, and the junction held 10 bases outside the gene matches. The CDR3 nucleotides are TGCGCCAGCAGCTGGGCGGGACAGCTAAAAAACACTGAAGCTTTCTTT. Protein sequence: CASSWAGQLKNTEAFF.

The rearrangement links TRBV6-1 to TRBJ2-7; 7 bases are shared with TRBD2. CDR1 is MNHNS, CDR2 SASEGT, per germline. V was pared by 3 bases and J by 1 base, with 3 bases of the junction left unmatched. CDR3 length: 14 residues. CDR3 in amino acids: CASSEGGRSYEQYF. The CDR3 DNA is TGTGCCAGCAGTGAGGGGGGGAGATCCTACGAGCAGTACTTC.

The chain recombines TRBV5-1 with TRBJ1-1; TRBD1 might be the D (5 bases). Germline V gives CDR1 SGHRS, CDR2 YFSETQ. The CDR3 totals 14 residues. The V end was cut by 3 bases, the J end by 1 base, with 10 bases between. CDR3 residues: CASSSFGGNTEAFF. Written as DNA, the CDR3 is TGCGCCAGCAGCTCGTTCGGGGGGAACACTGAAGCTTTCTTT.

On this clone itself: The junction does not match germline at one end; this may be a read error. The genes are TRBV11-1 and TRBJ2-2, with 7 bases aligning to TRBD1. The CDR3 length is 13 residues. The V gene's germline CDR1 is SGHAT and CDR2 FQDESV (reference sequence). The CDR3 sequence: CASSLGTQGDLFF. Written as DNA, the CDR3 is TGTGCCAGCAGCTTAGGCACCCAGGGGGATCTGTTTTTT.

This clone has a handful of counts. The CDR3 loop is CASTGMGNQPQHF. CDR3 coding DNA: TGTGCCAGCACGGGGATGGGCAATCAGCCCCAGCATTTT. The chain employs TRBV2 and TRBJ1-5; no clear D gene. V was pared by 7 bases and J by 2 bases, with 9 bases between. Germline CDR1 reads SNHLY; CDR2 reads FYNNEI. The CDR3 is 13 amino acids.

The genes are TRBV3-1 (or the pseudogene TRBV3-2) and TRBJ2-1; tentative D call: TRBD1 (5 bases). This CDR3 has 12 amino acids. Trimming cost V 5 bases and J 9 bases, with 11 bases left between them. Germline V CDR1 and CDR2: LGHDT, YNNKEL (reference sequence). The CDR3: CASSSQGGEQFF. The CDR3 DNA follows: TGTGCCAGCAGCTCCCAGGGCGGTGAGCAGTTCTTC.

Points on this clone: The same CDR3 can be traced to other DNA sequences in this sample. The gene calls are TRBV20-1 and TRBJ1-1, with D maybe TRBD1 (5 bases). Germline CDR1 is DFQATT and CDR2 is SNEGSKA (reference sequence). Trimming cost V 3 bases and J 5 bases, with 13 bases left between them. The CDR3 loop spans 13 amino acids. As DNA, the CDR3 is TGCAGTGCTAGTCTGCAGGGAGGAACTGAAGCTTTCTTT. Translating gives CSASLQGGTEAFF.

V and J are TRBV6-5 and TRBJ1-1, with a weak D call TRBD1 (5 bases). This CDR3 spans 15 amino acids. V shed 0 bases and J shed 3 bases, with 11 bases lying between them. Germline assignment: CDR1 MNHEY and CDR2 SVGAGI. DNA for the CDR3: TGTGCCAGCAGTTACTCGTACAGGCCTGACACTGAAGCTTTCTTT. Translation gives CASSYSYRPDTEAFF.

The count of this clone is one. V gene TRBV20-1 combines with J gene TRBJ2-7; tentative D call: TRBD2 (5 bases). Trimming pared 3 bases from V and 6 bases from J, leaving 12 bases between. Looked up from germline, CDR1 is DFQATT and CDR2 is SNEGSKA (reference sequence). CDR3 size: 12 residues. The CDR3 nucleotides read TGCAGTGCTAGTAGCGCCGTACGCGAGCAGTACTTC. Translating it yields CSASSAVREQYF.

The V and J genes are TRBV3-1 (or the pseudogene TRBV3-2) and TRBJ2-5; possible D gene TRBD1, 6 bases. CDR3 length equals 14 residues. The V end lost 1 base, the J end lost 2 bases, and 8 bases lay between the germline ends. The germline V gene has CDR1 LGHDT and CDR2 YNNKEL (reference sequence). The CDR3 region has the DNA TGTGCCAGCAGCCAAGCTCAGGGGCAAGAGACCCAGTACTTC. This sequence encodes CASSQAQGQETQYF.

The rearrangement joins TRBV10-3 to TRBJ2-7; TRBD1 is a possible D gene (6 bases). The germline CDR1 and CDR2 sequences are ENHRY and SYGVKD. V shed 2 bases and J shed 6 bases, with 11 bases lying between them. This CDR3 spans 13 amino acids. This chain's CDR3 is CAISEPIRGEQYF. The CDR3 DNA sequence: TGTGCCATCAGTGAGCCAATCAGGGGCGAGCAGTACTTC.

This chain uses TRBV27 with TRBJ2-3, with a possible D match to TRBD2 (6 bases). The CDR3 has 16 residues. V lost 5 bases and J 0 bases, leaving 15 bases between the germline ends. From germline, CDR1 is MNHEY and CDR2 SMNVEV (reference sequence). In DNA, the CDR3 is TGTGCCAGCAGTCCCCTCGTCAGCGGGAGCACAGATACGCAGTATTTT. It encodes CASSPLVSGSTDTQYF.

The chain links TRBV2 to TRBJ2-5; no definite D call. CDR1 and CDR2 from the germline V gene are SNHLY and FYNNEI. The germline V and J ends were trimmed by 7 bases and 0 bases, with 12 bases remaining between them. The CDR3 has 14 amino acids. CDR3 loop: CASISVQYQETQYF. The CDR3 DNA is TGTGCCAGCATTTCTGTTCAGTACCAAGAGACCCAGTACTTC.

The chain uses TRBV3-1 (or the pseudogene TRBV3-2) and TRBJ1-2; the match to TRBD1 covers 9 bases. Unmatched junction bases numbered 5, after V lost 4 bases and J lost 8 bases. This CDR3 comprises 13 residues. Germline assignment: CDR1 LGHDT and CDR2 YNNKEL (reference sequence). The CDR3 nucleotides are TGTGCCAGCAGCCTCACAGGGGGCGGCGGCTACACCTTC. As protein: CASSLTGGGGYTF.

This clone was seen only once. The genes are TRBV18 and TRBJ2-1; 9 bases fit TRBD1. The V segment lost 5 bases and the J segment 13 bases; nucleotides outside the gene matches: 21. The CDR3 covers 17 residues. Germline V CDR1 and CDR2: KGHSH, LQKENI. CDR3 region: CASSANPGTGKVAAQFF. CDR3 DNA: TGTGCCAGCTCAGCGAACCCCGGGACAGGGAAAGTTGCAGCCCAGTTCTTC.

The V call is TRBV7-9, the J call TRBJ2-7, with TRBD2 as a possible D gene (6 bases). Germline V gene lookup returns CDR1 SEHNR and CDR2 FQNEAQ (reference sequence). CDR3 length: 17 amino acids. Trimming took off 2 bases at V and 5 bases at J, with 22 bases between the two ends. The CDR3 DNA is TGTGCCAGCAGCTTACGCATGAAGAAGACTAGGGTCGACGAGCAGTACTTC. It yields the protein CASSLRMKKTRVDEQYF.

The chain links TRBV7-2 to TRBJ1-2; 8 bases map to TRBD1. CDR1 is SGHTA and CDR2 is FQGNSA in the germline V gene. This CDR3 is 13 amino acids long. The V gene end was trimmed by 6 bases and the J gene end by 8 bases; junction bases not matched to a gene: 8. For the CDR3, the DNA is TGTGCCAGCAGTCCCGACAGGGGAGGCGGCTACACCTTC. Its translation: CASSPDRGGGYTF.

The chain couples TRBV24-1 to TRBJ2-3; no firm D call. Trimming left V 4 bases short and J 0 bases short, with 7 bases between. Per germline, CDR1 KGHDR and CDR2 SFDVKD. The CDR3 sequence is 14 residues long. The CDR3 bases are TGTGCCACCAGTGACCCCCTTAGCACAGATACGCAGTATTTT. Translation: CATSDPLSTDTQYF.

This clone was recorded once. V is TRBV2 and J is TRBJ1-6; D is ambiguous. The V end lost 2 bases, the J end lost 7 bases, and 12 bases lay between the germline ends. There are 15 residues in the CDR3. Germline CDR1 SNHLY, CDR2 FYNNEI. The CDR3 loop reads CASSETGFGNSPLHF. As DNA, the CDR3 is TGTGCCAGCAGTGAAACCGGGTTCGGAAATTCACCCCTCCACTTT.

The chain uses TRBV9 and TRBJ2-3; D may be TRBD1 (7 bases). This CDR3 has 15 residues. The ends were cut back, 4 bases at V and 5 bases at J, with 17 bases in the middle. The germline CDR1 and CDR2 sequences are SGDLS and YYNGEE. The CDR3 region is CASSPRRGVLDTQYF. The CDR3, as DNA: TGTGCCAGCAGCCCGCGCAGGGGGGTTTTAGATACGCAGTATTTT. The entire variable domain, with the rest obtained from reference TRBV9 and TRBJ2-3, is as follows: DSGVTQTPKHLITATGQRVTLRCSPRSGDLSVYWYQQSLDQGLQFLIQYYNGEERAKGNILERFSAQQFPDLHSELNLSSLELGDSALYFCASSPRRGVLDTQYFGPGTRLTVL.

The V and J genes are TRBV2 and TRBJ1-2; 10 bases align to TRBD1. The V gene's germline CDR1 is SNHLY and CDR2 FYNNEI. V lost 10 bases and J lost 4; bases outside the gene matches: 6. The CDR3 has 13 residues. CDR3 sequence: CANDRGQGYGYTF. The DNA for the CDR3 is TGTGCCAACGACAGGGGGCAAGGCTATGGCTACACCTTC.

V usage is TRBV2 and J usage is TRBJ2-1; 8 positions match TRBD2. Per germline, CDR1 SNHLY and CDR2 FYNNEI. The CDR3 has 17 residues. V was clipped by 2 bases and J by 8 bases; unmatched bases: 14. CDR3 protein: CASSELEAGERGDEQFF. The CDR3 nucleotides read TGTGCCAGCAGTGAATTGGAAGCGGGGGAAAGGGGCGATGAGCAGTTCTTC.

This sequence joins TRBV6-5 and TRBJ1-2, with 7 bases aligning to TRBD1. Germline assignment: CDR1 MNHEY and CDR2 SVGAGI. CDR3 length: 16 residues. Losses at the gene ends were 4 bases for V and 0 bases for J; bases not matched to a gene: 8. The CDR3 DNA sequence: TGTGCCAGCAGTTCCTTGGACAGGTTCACTAACTATGGCTACACCTTC. It is translated as CASSSLDRFTNYGYTF.

The chain recombines TRBV20-1 with TRBJ2-3, with D uncertain. Germline CDR1 and CDR2: DFQATT and SNEGSKA (reference sequence). The V and J ends lost 4 bases and 7 bases respectively, with 9 bases between them. The CDR3 is 11 residues long. This chain's CDR3 is CSATSRYTQYF. CDR3 nucleotides: TGCAGTGCTACATCCAGGTATACGCAGTATTTT.

This chain connects TRBV11-2 to TRBJ1-3, with D uncertain. V was shortened by 6 bases and J by 0 bases, with 12 bases between the two germline ends. The CDR3 runs to 15 residues. Germline lookup yields CDR1 SGHAT and CDR2 FQNNGV. The CDR3: CASSLRGVSGNTIYF. DNA for the CDR3: TGTGCCAGCAGTTTAAGAGGAGTCTCTGGAAACACCATATATTTT. The full variable domain, with the rest looked up from reference TRBV11-2 and TRBJ1-3, is EAGVAQSPRYKIIEKRQSVAFWCNPISGHATLYWYQQILGQGPKLLIQFQNNGVVDDSQLPKDRFSAERLKGVDSTLKIQPAKLEDSAVYLCASSLRGVSGNTIYFGEGSWLTVV.

This chain links TRBV30 with TRBJ1-5; TRBD1 aligns across 10 bases. After removal of 3 bases from V and 8 bases from J, the junction contained 7 bases not matched to a gene. Germline CDR1 is GTSNPN and CDR2 is SVGIG (reference sequence). This CDR3 is built from 14 residues. The CDR3 coding sequence is TGTGCCTGGAGGGCTCCGGGACAGGGGAAGCCCCAGCATTTT. This encodes CAWRAPGQGKPQHF.

The V and J genes are TRBV7-7 and TRBJ2-5; the D gene is possibly TRBD1 (5 bases). V was cut by 1 base and J by 2 bases, with 5 bases left in between. Germline CDR1 reads SSHAT; CDR2 reads FNYEAQ (reference sequence). CDR3 size: 13 residues. DNA for the CDR3: TGTGCCAGCAGCTTAGGACAGCAAGAGACCCAGTACTTC. Amino acid sequence: CASSLGQQETQYF.

V usage is TRBV30 and J usage is TRBJ2-3, with 7 bases aligning to TRBD2. The germline V gene encodes CDR1 GTSNPN and CDR2 SVGIG (reference sequence). Unmatched junction bases numbered 16, after V lost 2 bases and J lost 2 bases. The CDR3 runs 18 residues. CDR3 sequence: CAWSFPPGVRGNTDTQYF. The CDR3 nucleotides read TGTGCCTGGAGTTTTCCCCCCGGTGTGCGGGGGAACACAGATACGCAGTATTTT.

This clone was seen only a few times. The V and J genes are TRBV9 and TRBJ2-7; 8 nucleotides match TRBD2. The CDR3 length is 15 residues. Losses at the gene ends were 0 bases for V and 4 bases for J; bases not matched to a gene: 6. Germline CDR1 reads SGDLS; CDR2 reads YYNGEE. The CDR3, as DNA: TGTGCCAGCAGCGTAGACGGGGGGGCTTTATACGAGCAGTACTTC. Translation: CASSVDGGALYEQYF.

The chain employs TRBV7-3 and TRBJ2-3, with 7 bases identical to TRBD2. Germline CDR1 reads SGHTA; CDR2 reads FQGTGA. Trimming at V came to 2 bases and at J to 0 bases, leaving 5 bases not matched to a gene. The CDR3 length is 16 residues. CDR3 residues: CASSLLGGTSTDTQYF. The DNA for the CDR3 is TGTGCCAGCAGCTTATTGGGGGGGACCAGCACAGATACGCAGTATTTT.